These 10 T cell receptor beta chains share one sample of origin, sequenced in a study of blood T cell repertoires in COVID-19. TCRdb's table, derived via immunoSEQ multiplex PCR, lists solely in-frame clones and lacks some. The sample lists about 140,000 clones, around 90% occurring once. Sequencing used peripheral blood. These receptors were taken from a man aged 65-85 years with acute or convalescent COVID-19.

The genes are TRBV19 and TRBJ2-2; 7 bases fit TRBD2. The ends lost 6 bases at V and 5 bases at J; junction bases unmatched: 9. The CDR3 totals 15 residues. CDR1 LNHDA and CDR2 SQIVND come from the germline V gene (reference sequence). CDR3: CASRWRAGLTGELFF. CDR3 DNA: TGTGCCAGTAGGTGGAGAGCGGGACTTACCGGGGAGCTGTTTTTT.

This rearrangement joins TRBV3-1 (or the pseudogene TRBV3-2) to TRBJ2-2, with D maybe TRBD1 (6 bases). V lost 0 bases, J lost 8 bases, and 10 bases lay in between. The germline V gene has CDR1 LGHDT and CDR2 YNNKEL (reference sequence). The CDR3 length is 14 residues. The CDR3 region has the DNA TGTGCCAGCAGCCAAGAGGGGGCGTCGGGGGAGCTGTTTTTT. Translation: CASSQEGASGELFF.

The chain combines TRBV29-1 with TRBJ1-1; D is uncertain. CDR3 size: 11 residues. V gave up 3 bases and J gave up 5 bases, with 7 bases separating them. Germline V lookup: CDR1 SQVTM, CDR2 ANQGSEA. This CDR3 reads CSVERATEAFF. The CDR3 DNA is TGCAGCGTTGAGAGAGCAACTGAAGCTTTCTTT.

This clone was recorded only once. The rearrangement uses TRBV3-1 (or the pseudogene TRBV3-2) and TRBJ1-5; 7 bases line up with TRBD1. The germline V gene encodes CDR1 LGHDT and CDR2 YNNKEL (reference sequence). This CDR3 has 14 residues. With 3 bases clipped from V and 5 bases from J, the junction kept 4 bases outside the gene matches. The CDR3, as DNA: TGTGCCAGCAGCCAGACAGGGACCCATCAGCCCCAGCATTTT. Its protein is CASSQTGTHQPQHF.

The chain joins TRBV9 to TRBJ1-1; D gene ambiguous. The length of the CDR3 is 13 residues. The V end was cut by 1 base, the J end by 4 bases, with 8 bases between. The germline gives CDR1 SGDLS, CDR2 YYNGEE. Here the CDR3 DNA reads TGTGCCAGCAGCGTAACGCCAGTCACTGAAGCTTTCTTT. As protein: CASSVTPVTEAFF.

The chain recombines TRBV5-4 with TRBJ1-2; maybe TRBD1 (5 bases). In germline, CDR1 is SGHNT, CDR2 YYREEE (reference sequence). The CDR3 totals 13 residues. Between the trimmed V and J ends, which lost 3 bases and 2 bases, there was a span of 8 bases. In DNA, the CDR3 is TGTGCCAGCAGCTCCGGGGGAAACTATGGCTACACCTTC. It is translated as CASSSGGNYGYTF.

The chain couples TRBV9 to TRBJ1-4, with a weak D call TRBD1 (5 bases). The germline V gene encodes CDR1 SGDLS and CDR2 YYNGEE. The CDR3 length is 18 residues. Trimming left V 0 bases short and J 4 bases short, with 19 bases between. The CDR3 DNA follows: TGTGCCAGCAGCGTAGGAGGCGGTAGGGGCTTTTTTAATGAAAAACTGTTTTTT. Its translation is CASSVGGGRGFFNEKLFF.

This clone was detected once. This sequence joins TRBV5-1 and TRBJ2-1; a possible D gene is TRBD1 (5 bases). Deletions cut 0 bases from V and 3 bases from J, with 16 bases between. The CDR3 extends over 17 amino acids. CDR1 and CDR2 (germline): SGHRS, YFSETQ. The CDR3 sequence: CASSLEPSRQSYNEQFF. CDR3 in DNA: TGCGCCAGCAGCTTGGAACCGTCGAGACAGAGCTACAATGAGCAGTTCTTC. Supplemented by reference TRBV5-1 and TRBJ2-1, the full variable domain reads KAGVTQTPRYLIKTRGQQVTLSCSPISGHRSVSWYQQTPGQGLQFLFEYFSETQRNKGNFPGRFSGRQFSNSRSEMNVSTLELGDSALYLCASSLEPSRQSYNEQFFGPGTRLTVL.

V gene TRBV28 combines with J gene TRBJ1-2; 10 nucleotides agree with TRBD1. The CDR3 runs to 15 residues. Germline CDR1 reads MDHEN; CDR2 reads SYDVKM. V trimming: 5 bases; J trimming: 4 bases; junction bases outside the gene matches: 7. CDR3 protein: CASSEGQGIIYGYTF. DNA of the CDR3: TGTGCCAGCAGTGAGGGACAGGGGATAATCTATGGCTACACCTTC.

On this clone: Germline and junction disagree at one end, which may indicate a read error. CDR3: CASSLVAGTSFEQYF. DNA for the CDR3: TGTGCCAGCAGCTTAGTTGCAGGTACCTCCTTCGAGCAGTACTTC. This chain connects TRBV7-8 to TRBJ2-7; no firm D call. The germline V gene encodes CDR1 SGHVS and CDR2 FQNEAQ. The CDR3 extends over 15 amino acids.